The 19 T cell receptor beta chains below were found in one sample sequenced in a study of blood T cells in healthy people across ages. With a J-beta primer mix and a sample-barcoded 5' primer, a second PCR ran about 6 to 11 cycles. TCRdb processed the 5' RACE reads anew with MiXCR; each CDR3 protein has one entry. The sample includes about 1.4 million distinct CDR3 sequences, 45% to 70% of them seen just once. Sequencing was carried out using blood. The receptors derive from a man aged 18 to 30 in good health.

This clonotype was detected many times. This rearrangement joins TRBV6-2 or TRBV6-3 to TRBJ2-7; the D is unclear. Trimming shortened V by 4 bases and J by 3 bases, and 16 bases separated the two germline ends. CDR1 and CDR2 from the germline V gene are MNHEY and SVGEGT. This CDR3 is built from 15 residues. The CDR3 spells CASSSRTDASYEQYF. Here the CDR3 DNA reads TGTGCCAGCAGTTCTCGGACGGATGCCAGCTACGAGCAGTACTTC.

The sample holds a few counts of this clonotype. The J gene is TRBJ1-2, the V gene TRBV20-1; D is undetermined. The CDR3 covers 14 residues. The V end was cut by 6 bases, the J end by 6 bases, with 20 bases between. The germline CDR1 and CDR2 sequences are DFQATT and SNEGSKA (reference sequence). In DNA form, the CDR3 reads TGCAGTGCACCCGAGACAAATCTCGTTAATGGCTACACCTTC. As protein: CSAPETNLVNGYTF.

The sample holds a few counts of this clonotype. This chain's CDR3 is CASSHPAGVRKFF. Here the CDR3 DNA reads TGTGCCAGCAGCCACCCGGCAGGCGTGAGGAAGTTCTTC. V usage is TRBV27 and J usage is TRBJ2-1; D remains ambiguous. CDR1 and CDR2 (germline): MNHEY, SMNVEV (reference sequence). CDR3 length: 13 residues. V was pared by 6 bases and J by 14 bases, with 20 bases between.

This clonotype was counted once. The chain has TRBV28 and TRBJ2-4; 8 bases agree with TRBD2. Germline assignment: CDR1 MDHEN and CDR2 SYDVKM. The length of the CDR3 is 12 residues. Trimming cost V 8 bases and J 8 bases; bases outside gene matches: 5. The CDR3 is CASVDSGDIQYF. As DNA, the CDR3 is TGTGCCAGCGTCGATAGCGGGGACATTCAGTACTTC. The variable domain in full, with the rest retrieved from reference TRBV28 and TRBJ2-4, is DVKVTQSSRYLVKRTGEKVFLECVQDMDHENMFWYRQDPGLGLRLIYFSYDVKMKEKGDIPEGYSVSREKKERFSLILESASTNQTSMYLCASVDSGDIQYFGAGTRLSVL.

CDR3 loop: CASSETLSTDTQYF. The CDR3 region has the DNA TGTGCCAGCAGTGAAACGCTGAGCACAGATACGCAGTATTTT. This chain links TRBV6-1 with TRBJ2-3; unclear D gene. Between the trimmed V and J ends, which lost 2 bases and 0 bases, there was a span of 6 bases. Germline-derived CDR1 and CDR2 are MNHNS and SASEGT. This CDR3 comprises 14 residues.

The chain is built from TRBV4-3 and TRBJ2-3, with D tentatively TRBD2 (6 bases). The CDR3 runs to 15 residues. In germline, CDR1 is LGHNA, CDR2 YSLEER. Trimming removed 0 bases at V and 4 bases at J, with 11 bases between. The CDR3 reads CASSQEYGGADTQYF. CDR3 coding DNA: TGCGCCAGCAGCCAAGAATACGGGGGTGCAGATACGCAGTATTTT.

The rearrangement joins TRBV5-1 to TRBJ2-1; TRBD2 aligns across 8 bases. The CDR3 is 15 amino acids. Germline assignment: CDR1 SGHRS and CDR2 YFSETQ. J gave up 4 bases and V 0 bases, and 3 bases lay outside the gene matches. The CDR3 loop is CASSLALAVYNEQFF. The DNA of the CDR3 is TGCGCCAGCAGCTTGGCACTAGCGGTTTACAATGAGCAGTTCTTC.

V and J are TRBV27 and TRBJ2-5, with D perhaps matching TRBD1 or TRBD2 (5 bases each). Germline V gene data show CDR1 as MNHEY and CDR2 as SMNVEV (reference sequence). Trimming removed 9 bases from V and 5 bases from J, with 13 bases in between. This CDR3 has 12 residues. The CDR3 here is CASIGWGETQYF. DNA of the CDR3: TGTGCCAGTATAGGATGGGGGGAGACCCAGTACTTC.

The rearrangement joins TRBV5-1 to TRBJ1-4, with TRBD1 as a possible D gene (5 bases). V shed 2 bases and J shed 6 bases, with 11 bases lying between them. The CDR3 contains 14 residues. Germline lookup yields CDR1 SGHRS and CDR2 YFSETQ. In DNA, the CDR3 is TGCGCCAGCAGCTTCGTTCCGGGGGATGAAAAACTGTTTTTT. This gives the protein CASSFVPGDEKLFF.

The chain recombines TRBV18 with TRBJ2-7, with D tentatively TRBD1 (6 bases). V lost 2 bases and J 0 bases, leaving 11 bases between the germline ends. CDR3 size: 15 residues. The V gene's germline CDR1 is KGHSH and CDR2 LQKENI. The CDR3 bases are TGTGCCAGCTCACCAATGGGGGCAGTCTCCTACGAGCAGTACTTC. It yields the protein CASSPMGAVSYEQYF.

The chain has TRBV29-1 and TRBJ2-1; 8 nucleotides align to TRBD2. Trimming at V came to 3 bases and at J to 4 bases, leaving 2 bases not matched to a gene. This CDR3 contains 13 residues. The germline CDR1 and CDR2 sequences are SQVTM and ANQGSEA. The CDR3 DNA follows: TGCAGCGTTGACGGGACTAGGTACAATGAGCAGTTCTTC. Translating it yields CSVDGTRYNEQFF.

The table lists this clonotype with a few counts. The V call is TRBV7-2, the J call TRBJ2-5, with D possibly TRBD2 on 6 matching bases. Germline-derived CDR1 and CDR2 are SGHTA and FQGNSA. CDR3 size: 14 residues. V was pared by 5 bases and J by 1 base, with 11 bases between. CDR3 sequence (DNA): TGTGCCAGCAGCATGGACTATTCCCAAGAGACCCAGTACTTC. It yields the protein CASSMDYSQETQYF.

The chain is built from TRBV15 and TRBJ2-4; TRBD1 matches 10 bases. J was trimmed by 8 bases and V by 1 base; bases with no gene match: 5. The CDR3 is 15 residues long. CDR1 is LNHNV and CDR2 is YYDKDF in the germline V gene (reference sequence). CDR3 in DNA: TGTGCCACCAGCAGAGTTGCGGACAGGGGGGACATTCAGTACTTC. It translates to CATSRVADRGDIQYF. Drawing the rest from reference TRBV15 and TRBJ2-4, the complete variable domain is DAMVIQNPRYQVTQFGKPVTLSCSQTLNHNVMYWYQQKSSQAPKLLFHYYDKDFNNEADTPDNFQSRRPNTSFCFLDIRSPGLGDTAMYLCATSRVADRGDIQYFGAGTRLSVL.

The J gene is TRBJ1-5, the V gene TRBV5-6; a possible D gene is TRBD1 (5 bases). Per the germline V gene, CDR1 is SGHDT and CDR2 is YYEEEE. The CDR3 extends over 15 amino acids. Between the trimmed V and J ends, which lost 4 bases and 4 bases, there was a span of 15 bases. The CDR3: CASSRTHGGNQPQHF. The CDR3 nucleotides read TGTGCCAGCAGCAGGACCCACGGGGGTAATCAGCCCCAGCATTTT. The full variable domain, its missing parts supplied by reference TRBV5-6 and TRBJ1-5, is DAGVTQSPTHLIKTRGQQVTLRCSPKSGHDTVSWYQQALGQGPQFIFQYYEEEERQRGNFPDRFSGHQFPNYSSELNVNALLLGDSALYLCASSRTHGGNQPQHFGDGTRLSIL.

The J gene is TRBJ1-4, the V gene TRBV12-3 or TRBV12-4; D is ambiguous. The V gene lost 7 bases and the J gene lost 4 bases, with 13 bases spanning the gap. CDR3 length equals 14 residues. CDR3: CASMVSLNNEKLFF. The CDR3 DNA is TGTGCCAGCATGGTCAGCCTTAATAATGAAAAACTGTTTTTT.

This chain joins TRBV4-1 and TRBJ2-7; no reliable D call. V was trimmed by 2 bases and J by 0 bases, leaving 11 bases between them. Germline V CDR1 and CDR2: MGHRA, YSYEKL. This CDR3 comprises 15 residues. In nucleotides, the CDR3 is TGCGCCAGCAGCCAACTTCAGGATATCTCCTACGAGCAGTACTTC. Translated: CASSQLQDISYEQYF.

This rearrangement joins TRBV7-9 to TRBJ1-3; D remains ambiguous. Germline V gene lookup returns CDR1 SEHNR and CDR2 FQNEAQ (reference sequence). The CDR3 is 14 residues long. V was shortened by 5 bases and J by 1 base, with 9 bases between the two germline ends. Written as DNA, the CDR3 is TGTGCCAGCAGCCGTCTAGGGTCTGGAAACACCATATATTTT. It codes for CASSRLGSGNTIYF.

CDR3 DNA sequence: TGTGCCAGCAGTTTCGTAGCGCGTGGCTACACCTTC. Translating gives CASSFVARGYTF. The chain uses TRBV12-3 or TRBV12-4 and TRBJ1-2; the D is unclear. V was pared by 3 bases and J by 7 bases, with 9 bases between. The CDR3 runs to 12 residues.

The CDR3 region is CAWDGGGEGYTF. The CDR3 DNA reads as TGTGCCTGGGATGGAGGGGGCGAGGGCTACACCTTC. This chain joins TRBV30 and TRBJ1-2; 7 bases map to TRBD1. There are 12 residues in the CDR3. Trimming removed 5 bases from V and 8 bases from J; junction bases left unmatched: 8. Per the germline V gene, CDR1 is GTSNPN and CDR2 is SVGIG (reference sequence). Drawing the rest from reference TRBV30 and TRBJ1-2, the complete variable domain is SQTIHQWPATLVQPVGSPLSLECTVEGTSNPNLYWYRQAAGRGLQLLFYSVGIGQISSEVPQNLSASRPQDRQFILSSKKLLLSDSGFYLCAWDGGGEGYTFGSGTRLTVV.